The sequence of this T cell receptor beta chain was determined in a study of CD8+ T cells in alopecia areata (dated by TCRdb to the late 2010s). As for the study more broadly: The treated patients, all with moderate-to-severe alopecia areata, were enrolled in an open-label pilot trial of oral tofacitinib given at 5 to 10 mg twice daily. The RNA source kit depended on sample type: the PAXgene miRNA kit for fixed scalp, the miRNeasy kit for PBMCs, and the RNeasy kit for mouse skin. Biopsies were taken from tofacitinib-treated patients at baseline and at 4 and 24 weeks of treatment, and a later scalp biopsy was taken in several of the tofacitinib-treated patients. TCRbeta CDR3 regions were amplified by immunoSEQ multiplex PCR with 35 Vbeta forward and 13 Jbeta reverse primers. Patients received tofacitinib for 6 to 18 months and were then followed off drug for 6 months to check for delayed response and recurrence. Clonality in the scalp was compared among normal scalp (n=4), patchy alopecia areata scalp (n=8), and alopecia totalis/universalis scalp (n=8). Disease severity in treated patients was measured with the SALT score, which quantifies the percentage of affected scalp surface area. Scalp tissue and sorted CD4+ and CD8+ peripheral blood T cells from patchy and totalis/universalis alopecia areata patients and from healthy controls were covered by human TCRbeta sequencing. The study used high-throughput TCRbeta sequencing to examine T cell clonal expansion in alopecia areata, in both the C3H/HeJ mouse model and human patients.

Cut back by 4 bases and 2 bases, the V and J ends lie 3 bases apart. Taken from cysteine to phenylalanine, the CDR3 has 11 residues. CDR3 DNA only is kept here, 33 bases in frame from base 1. CDR1 SNHLY and CDR2 FYNNEI were looked up in the germline V gene. The study at large found these results: During tofacitinib treatment, many expanded lesional clones remained in scalp and blood, and this persistence may partly explain relapse after treatment is stopped. Because the treated cohort was small and had only one nonresponder, larger studies are needed to examine links between baseline CD8+ expansion and response. Unlike mouse skin, where gammadelta T cells dominate, normal human skin contains resident alphabeta T cells that get sequenced too, which complicates analysis of the scalp TCR repertoire. Scalp clonality and the number of expanded CD8+ clones among the top 100 scalp clones were significantly decreased by tofacitinib. Lesional scalp, especially in alopecia totalis/universalis, showed higher clonality and more expanded CD8+ clones than normal scalp, suggesting antigenic drive. Shared TCR sequences between patients were less evident than in mice, which may be partly attributable to HLA diversity in the patient population.

Preparation of the library involved the immunoSEQ multiplex PCR assay. For TCR sequencing, RNA was extracted from every sample and reverse transcribed into cDNA to serve as template. First-strand cDNA was synthesized with SuperScript III using a 2:1 mix of oligo-dT and random hexamers. A synthetic immune receptor repertoire was used to assess amplification bias, and residual bias was removed computationally. On the authors' methods: Raw reads were preprocessed for error removal, and CDR3 was defined according to IMGT conventions as running from the conserved cysteine to phenylalanine. Clonality was computed by normalizing Shannon entropy by log2 of the number of productive unique TCRs and subtracting the result from 1. Whether each scalp clone was CD4 or CD8 was inferred by checking scalp TCRbeta sequences against the CD4 and CD8 repertoires from sorted blood. TCRdb holds this immuneACCESS table with in-frame rearrangements only. Some clones are missing; in checked studies, unresolved V genes explain under half, and the rest has no known cause. D and trimming were read from the DNA, whereas the V and J calls and clone size are those reported in that table. The sample contains more than 200,000 clones, less than 65% of them found a single time. The ten most abundant clones make up around 4.3% of the sample.

With regard to this clone: What this receptor recognizes is not known. No much larger clonotype is one base removed from it; base qualities were not supplied. Additional DNA sequences in this sample encode the identical CDR3.

This sample's time point label indicates: four to five weeks on oral tofacitinib. Explained via the paper, the treatment or condition label denotes: oral pan-JAK inhibitor, 5-10 mg twice daily. Peripheral blood and lesional scalp punch biopsies were obtained from patients with alopecia areata. PBMCs were separated by density centrifugation and stained for CD3, CD4 and CD8, after which CD4+ and CD8+ T cells were sorted on a FACSAria. The chain couples TRBV2 to TRBJ2-7; no D gene is confidently identified. This clonotype was obtained from a human donor with alopecia areata. The sequenced sample was CD4+ T cells sorted from blood, obtained at week 4, from a patient treated with tofacitinib. This receptor carries the CDR3 CASSAAYEQYF. The bases read TGTGCCAGCAGTGCAGCCTACGAGCAGTACTTC. Supplemented by the reference TRBV2 and TRBJ2-7 proteins around the CDR3, the complete variable domain is EPEVTQTPSHQVTQMGQEVILRCVPISNHLYFYWYRQILGQKVEFLVSFYNNEISEKSEIFDDQFSVERPDGSNFTLKIRSTKLEDSAMYFCASSAAYEQYFGPGTRLTVT.